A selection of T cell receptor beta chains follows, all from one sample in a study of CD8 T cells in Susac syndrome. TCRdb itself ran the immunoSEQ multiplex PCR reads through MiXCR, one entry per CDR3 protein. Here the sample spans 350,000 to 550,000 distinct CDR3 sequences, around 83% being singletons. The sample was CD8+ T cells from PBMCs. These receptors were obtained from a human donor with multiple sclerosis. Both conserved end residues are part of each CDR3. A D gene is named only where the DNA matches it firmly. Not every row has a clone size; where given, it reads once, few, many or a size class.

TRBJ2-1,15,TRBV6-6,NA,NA,CASSYLLDAYNEQFF,TGTGCCAGCAGTTACTTACTAGATGCCTACAATGAGCAGTTCTTC
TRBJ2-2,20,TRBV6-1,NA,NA,CASSLVPPISTGPVRGELFF,TGTGCCAGCAGCCTCGTCCCACCCATTTCGACGGGACCAGTGAGGGGGGAGCTGTTTTTT
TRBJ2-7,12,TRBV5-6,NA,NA,CASSFRPGEQYF,TGTGCCAGCAGCTTTCGTCCGGGTGAGCAGTACTTC
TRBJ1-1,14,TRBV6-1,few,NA,CASQGVGGLAEAFF,TGTGCCAGCCAAGGGGTAGGGGGGTTGGCTGAAGCTTTCTTT
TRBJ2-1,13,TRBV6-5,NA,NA,CASSYSADNEQFF,TGTGCCAGCAGTTACTCTGCCGACAATGAGCAGTTCTTC
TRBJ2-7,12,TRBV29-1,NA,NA,CSVEATDYEQYF,TGCAGCGTTGAAGCTACGGACTACGAGCAGTACTTC
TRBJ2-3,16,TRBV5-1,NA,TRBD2,CASSHGTSGRYDTQYF,TGCGCCAGCAGCCACGGGACTAGCGGGAGGTATGATACGCAGTATTTT
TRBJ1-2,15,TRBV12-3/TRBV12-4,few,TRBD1,CASSFGTGGNYGYTF,TGTGCCAGCAGTTTCGGGACAGGGGGCAACTATGGCTACACCTTC
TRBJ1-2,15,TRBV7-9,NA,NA,CASSLGPEENYGYTF,TGTGCCAGCAGCTTAGGGCCAGAAGAAAACTATGGCTACACCTTC
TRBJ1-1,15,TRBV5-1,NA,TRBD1,CASSLGTGGDTEAFF,TGCGCCAGCAGCTTGGGGACAGGGGGAGACACTGAAGCTTTCTTT
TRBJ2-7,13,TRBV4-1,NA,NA,CASSPEEGYEQYF,TGCGCCAGCAGCCCCGAAGAGGGGTACGAGCAGTACTTC
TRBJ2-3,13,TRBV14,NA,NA,CASSQAYMDTQYF,TGTGCCAGCAGCCAGGCTTACATGGATACGCAGTATTTT
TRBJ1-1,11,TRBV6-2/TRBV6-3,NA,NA,CASSYSYEAFF,TGTGCCAGCAGTTACTCGTATGAAGCTTTCTTT
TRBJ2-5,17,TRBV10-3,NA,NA,CAISESIVAGRQETQYF,TGTGCCATCAGTGAGTCGATAGTGGCAGGCCGCCAAGAGACCCAGTACTTC
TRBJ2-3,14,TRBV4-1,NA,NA,CASSQIGSTDTQYF,TGCGCCAGCAGCCAGATCGGTAGCACAGATACGCAGTATTTT
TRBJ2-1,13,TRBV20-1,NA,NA,CSAWPSSYNEQFF,TGCAGTGCTTGGCCCAGCTCCTACAATGAGCAGTTCTTC
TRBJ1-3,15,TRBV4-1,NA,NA,CASSQGYGTGNTIYF,TGCGCCAGCAGCCAAGGTTATGGGACTGGAAACACCATATATTTT
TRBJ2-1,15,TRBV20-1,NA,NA,CSARDRGRGVDEQFF,TGCAGTGCTAGAGATCGGGGCAGAGGAGTCGATGAGCAGTTCTTC
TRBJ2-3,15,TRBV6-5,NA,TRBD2,CAGSPLAGYTDTQYF,TGTGCCGGCAGTCCCCTAGCGGGGTACACAGATACGCAGTATTTT
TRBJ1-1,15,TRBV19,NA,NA,CASSYLTGGNTEAFF,TGTGCCAGTAGTTATCTTACCGGGGGGAACACTGAAGCTTTCTTT
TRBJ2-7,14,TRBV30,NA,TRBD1,CAWSRGQGADEQYF,TGTGCCTGGAGCAGGGGGCAGGGGGCGGACGAGCAGTACTTC
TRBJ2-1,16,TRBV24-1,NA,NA,CATSDGRGGYYDEQFF,TGTGCCACCAGTGATGGCCGCGGAGGGTACTACGATGAGCAGTTCTTC
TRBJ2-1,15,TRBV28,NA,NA,CASSFRTSSYNEQFF,TGTGCCAGCAGTTTTCGGACAAGCTCCTACAATGAGCAGTTCTTC
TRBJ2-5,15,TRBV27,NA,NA,CASSSIGTLEETQYF,TGTGCCAGCAGTTCGATCGGGACATTGGAAGAGACCCAGTACTTC
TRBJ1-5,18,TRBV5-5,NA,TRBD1,CASSLSAGTGVSDQPQHF,TGTGCCAGCAGCTTGTCGGCCGGGACAGGCGTCAGCGATCAGCCCCAGCATTTT
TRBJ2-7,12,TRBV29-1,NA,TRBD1,CSVADRDYEQYF,TGCAGCGTTGCGGACAGGGACTACGAGCAGTACTTC
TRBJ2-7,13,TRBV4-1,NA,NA,CASSQSYSYEQYF,TGCGCCAGCAGCCAATCCTACTCCTACGAGCAGTACTTC
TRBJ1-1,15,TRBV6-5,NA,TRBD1,CASSTYRGPGTEAFF,TGTGCCAGCAGTACATACAGGGGCCCGGGCACTGAAGCTTTCTTT
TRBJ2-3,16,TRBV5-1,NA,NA,CASSLGGDGDTDTQYF,TGCGCCAGCAGCTTGGGAGGGGATGGAGACACAGATACGCAGTATTTT
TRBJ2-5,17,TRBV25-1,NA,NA,CASSGRQSADSQETQYF,TGTGCCAGCAGTGGCAGACAGTCAGCGGACTCTCAAGAGACCCAGTACTTC
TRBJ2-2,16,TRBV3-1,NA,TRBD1,CASSQVTGDGSGELFF,TGTGCCAGCAGCCAAGTGACAGGGGATGGTTCCGGGGAGCTGTTTTTT
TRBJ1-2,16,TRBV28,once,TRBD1,CASSFQGAGANYGYTF,TGTGCCAGCTCGTTCCAGGGGGCAGGCGCCAACTATGGCTACACCTTC
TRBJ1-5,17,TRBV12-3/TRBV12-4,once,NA,CASSQRGEETSNQPQHF,TGTGCCAGCAGCCAGAGGGGCGAGGAGACTAGCAATCAGCCCCAGCATTTT
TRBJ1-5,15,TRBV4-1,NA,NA,CASSQEKTTAQPQHF,TGCGCCAGCAGCCAAGAAAAAACAACAGCGCAGCCCCAGCATTTT
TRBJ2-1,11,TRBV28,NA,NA,CASARGNEQFF,TGTGCCAGTGCTCGGGGAAATGAGCAGTTCTTC
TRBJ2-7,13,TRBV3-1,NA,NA,CASSFLRAYEQYF,TGTGCCAGCAGCTTTCTGAGGGCCTACGAGCAGTACTTC
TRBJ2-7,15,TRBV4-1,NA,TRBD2,CASSKERGAAYEQYF,TGCGCCAGCAGCAAAGAGCGGGGGGCAGCCTACGAGCAGTACTTC
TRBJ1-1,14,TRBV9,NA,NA,CASSVAQGNTEAFF,TGTGCCAGCAGCGTAGCTCAGGGGAACACTGAAGCTTTCTTT
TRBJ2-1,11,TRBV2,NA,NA,CASEVYNEQFF,TGTGCCAGCGAGGTGTACAATGAGCAGTTCTTC
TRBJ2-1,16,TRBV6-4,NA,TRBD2,CASSDEPSGSVDEQFF,TGTGCCAGCAGTGACGAACCTAGCGGGAGTGTAGATGAGCAGTTCTTC
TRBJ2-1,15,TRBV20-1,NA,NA,CSASDPGLSYNEQFF,TGCAGTGCTAGTGACCCGGGACTCTCCTACAATGAGCAGTTCTTC
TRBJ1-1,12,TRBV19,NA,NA,CASMSGNTEAFF,TGTGCCAGTATGTCGGGAAACACTGAAGCTTTCTTT
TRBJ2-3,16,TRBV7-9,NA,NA,CASSSHVATSTDTQYF,TGTGCCAGCAGCTCACACGTAGCGACTAGCACAGATACGCAGTATTTT
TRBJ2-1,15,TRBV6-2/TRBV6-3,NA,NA,CASSYSSTAGNEQFF,TGTGCCAGCAGTTACTCTAGCACAGCAGGGAATGAGCAGTTCTTC
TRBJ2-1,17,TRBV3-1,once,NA,CASSQDPMESRYNEQFF,TGTGCCAGCAGCCAAGACCCGATGGAAAGCCGATACAATGAGCAGTTCTTC
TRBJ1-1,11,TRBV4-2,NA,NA,CASSQGGGAFF,TGTGCCAGCAGCCAAGGTGGGGGAGCTTTCTTT
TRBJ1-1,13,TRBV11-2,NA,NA,CASSASQGLEAFF,TGTGCCAGCAGCGCAAGCCAGGGGTTGGAGGCTTTCTTT